One T cell receptor beta chain is described in this entry. Its antigen is unidentified. This record comes from a study of blood T cells in healthy people across ages. The CDR3 is made up of 14 amino acids. V was cut by 7 bases and J by 5 bases, with 14 bases left in between. Points from the study as a whole: Long-lived and aged donors differed, with more naive CD4+ cells and higher diversity in the long-lived. Diversity of TCR beta correlated strongly with naive T cell percentage.

Then a second PCR, running about 7 to 11 cycles, was carried out with a sample-barcoded 5' primer and a J-beta primer mix. A tag from a template-switch adaptor with 12 random nucleotides marked each cDNA molecule. MiXCR, run by TCRdb on the 5' RACE reads, gives a single entry per CDR3 protein. The sample holds around 990,000 distinct CDR3 sequences; roughly two fifths are singletons and the top ten take under 15%. The specimen was blood. The chain has TRBV12-3 or TRBV12-4 and TRBJ2-2, with TRBD2 as a possible D gene (6 bases). The clonotype comes from a man between 18 and 35 years old in good health. CDR3 sequence (DNA): TGTGCCAGCACGCCCGGGACTTATACCGGGGAGCTGTTTTTT. It codes for CASTPGTYTGELFF.